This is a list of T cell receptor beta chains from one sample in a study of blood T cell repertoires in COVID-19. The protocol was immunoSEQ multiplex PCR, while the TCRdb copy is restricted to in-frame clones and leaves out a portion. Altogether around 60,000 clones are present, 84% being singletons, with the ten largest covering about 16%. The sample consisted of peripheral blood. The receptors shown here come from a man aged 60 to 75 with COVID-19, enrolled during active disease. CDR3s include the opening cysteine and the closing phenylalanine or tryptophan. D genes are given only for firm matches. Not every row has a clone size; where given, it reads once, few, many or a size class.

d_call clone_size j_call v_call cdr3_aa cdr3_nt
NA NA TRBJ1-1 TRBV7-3 CASSSTPGTEAFF TGTGCCAGCAGTTCTACCCCGGGAACTGAAGCTTTCTTT
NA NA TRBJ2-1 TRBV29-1 CSGTGTWNEQFF TGCAGCGGGACCGGGACTTGGAATGAGCAGTTCTTC
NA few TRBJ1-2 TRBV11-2 CASTESSGYYGYTF TGTGCCAGCACCGAATCAAGCGGGTACTATGGCTACACCTTC
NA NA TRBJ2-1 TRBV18 CASSPDPAYNEQFF TGTGCCAGCTCACCAGATCCAGCCTACAATGAGCAGTTCTTC
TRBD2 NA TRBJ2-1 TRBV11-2 CASSLVSGRAVREQFF TGTGCCAGCAGCTTAGTTAGCGGGAGGGCCGTTCGGGAGCAGTTCTTC
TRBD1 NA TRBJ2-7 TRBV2 CASSGQGFVEQYF TGTGCCAGCAGTGGACAGGGTTTTGTTGAGCAGTACTTC
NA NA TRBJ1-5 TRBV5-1 CASSLAGGAGQPQHF TGCGCCAGCAGCTTGGCCGGAGGGGCAGGACAGCCCCAGCATTTT
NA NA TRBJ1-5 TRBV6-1 CASSEQSNQPQHF TGTGCCAGCAGTGAACAGAGCAATCAGCCCCAGCATTTT
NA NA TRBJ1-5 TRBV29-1 CSVSQGFDQPQHF TGCAGCGTCAGTCAGGGGTTCGATCAGCCCCAGCATTTT
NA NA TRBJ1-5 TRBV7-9 CASSPMGGSRNQPQHF TGTGCCAGCAGCCCGATGGGGGGGTCCCGCAATCAGCCCCAGCATTTT
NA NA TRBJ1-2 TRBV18 CASSPQGQGGYTF TGTGCCAGCTCACCACAGGGTCAGGGTGGCTACACCTTC
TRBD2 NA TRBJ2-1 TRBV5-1 CASHSGGSYNEQFF TGCGCCAGCCATAGCGGGGGCTCCTACAATGAGCAGTTCTTC
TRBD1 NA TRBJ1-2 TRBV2 CASTQGVSGYTF TGTGCCAGCACCCAGGGGGTGAGTGGCTACACCTTC
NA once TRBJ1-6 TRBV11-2 CASSLVRTGYSPLHF TGTGCCAGCAGCTTAGTTCGCACAGGGTATTCACCCCTCCACTTT
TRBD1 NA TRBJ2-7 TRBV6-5 CASRRTGTDPYEQYF TGTGCCAGCAGGCGGACCGGGACAGACCCCTACGAGCAGTACTTC
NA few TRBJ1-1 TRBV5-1 CASSSRRGADGEAFF TGCGCCAGCAGCTCCCGACGTGGGGCAGATGGTGAAGCTTTCTTT
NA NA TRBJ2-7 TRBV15 CATSQSRGMTYEQYF TGTGCCACCAGCCAAAGCAGGGGAATGACCTACGAGCAGTACTTC
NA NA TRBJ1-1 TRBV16 CASSQSQIEAFF TGTGCCAGCAGCCAATCGCAGATTGAAGCTTTCTTT
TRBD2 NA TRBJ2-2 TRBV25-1 CASSAFWSGGAYTGELFF TGTGCCAGCAGTGCTTTCTGGAGCGGGGGGGCCTACACCGGGGAGCTGTTTTTT
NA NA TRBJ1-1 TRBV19 CASSTQPGHSTEAFF TGTGCCAGTAGTACTCAGCCGGGACACAGCACTGAAGCTTTCTTT
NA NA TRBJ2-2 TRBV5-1 CASSWTENTGELFF TGCGCCAGCAGCTGGACAGAGAACACCGGGGAGCTGTTTTTT
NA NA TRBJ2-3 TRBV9 CASSDRRAGSDTQYF TGTGCCAGCAGCGACCGGAGGGCCGGTTCAGATACGCAGTATTTT
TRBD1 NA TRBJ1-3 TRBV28 CASSSGQGSYTIYF TGTGCCAGCAGTTCGGGACAGGGGAGTTACACCATATATTTT
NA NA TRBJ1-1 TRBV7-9 CASILGRGAFF TGTGCCAGCATCCTGGGGCGGGGGGCTTTCTTT
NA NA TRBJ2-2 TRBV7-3 CASSLLGANTGELFF TGTGCCAGCAGCTTACTGGGAGCGAACACCGGGGAGCTGTTTTTT
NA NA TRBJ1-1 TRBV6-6 CASSYPQAPNTEAFF TGTGCCAGCAGTTACCCACAGGCACCGAACACTGAAGCTTTCTTT
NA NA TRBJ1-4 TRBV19 CASSRTADNEKLFF TGTGCCAGTAGTAGGACAGCGGATAATGAAAAACTGTTTTTT